The T cell receptor beta chain described here comes from a study of prognosis after radiotherapy for stage I lung cancer. On the study more broadly: Stage I non-small cell lung cancer patients were enrolled between April 2018 and early 2019. Tumor types were squamous cell carcinoma in roughly 7 patients, adenocarcinoma in approximately 11.

The CDR3 covers 13 residues. Germline CDR1 reads SGHTA; CDR2 reads FQGNSA. With 1 base removed from V and 7 bases from J, the gap between germline ends came to 7 bases. Amplicons of TCR beta CDR3 were generated from genomic DNA by two-round multiplex PCR. First-round PCR amplification was performed with primers specific to each TRBV and TRBJ gene. One entry per CDR3 protein, called by TCRdb with MiXCR from the multiplex PCR reads. The sample lists around 59,000 distinct CDR3 sequences, around 27% occurring once. Study conclusions and caveats: Patients with and without metastases reportedly differed in TRBV and TRBJ gene usage frequencies. Before stereotactic body radiation therapy the median unique TCR clone count was around 10,000, and afterwards it fell to more than 5,500.

This clonotype was seen ten or more times. Its antigen is not known. The chain has TRBV7-2 and TRBJ2-2, with D unclear. The source material was PBMCs, sampled before or after stereotactic body radiation therapy (not recorded which). The clonotype comes from a donor aged 50 or older with non-small cell lung cancer. The CDR3 protein is CASSLVFVGELFF. The DNA for the CDR3 is TGTGCCAGCAGCTTAGTTTTTGTCGGGGAGCTGTTTTTT.